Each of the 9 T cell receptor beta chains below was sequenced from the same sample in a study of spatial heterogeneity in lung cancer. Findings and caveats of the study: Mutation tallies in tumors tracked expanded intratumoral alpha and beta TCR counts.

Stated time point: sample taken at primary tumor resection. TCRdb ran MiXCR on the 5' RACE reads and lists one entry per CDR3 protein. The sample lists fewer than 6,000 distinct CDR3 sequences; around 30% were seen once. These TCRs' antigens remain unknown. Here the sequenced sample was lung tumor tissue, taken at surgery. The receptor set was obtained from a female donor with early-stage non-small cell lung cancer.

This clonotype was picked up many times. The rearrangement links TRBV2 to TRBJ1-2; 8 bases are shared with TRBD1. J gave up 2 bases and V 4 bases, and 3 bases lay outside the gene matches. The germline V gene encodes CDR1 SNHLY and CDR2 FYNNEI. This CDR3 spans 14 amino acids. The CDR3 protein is CASSGTGPNYGYTF. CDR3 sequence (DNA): TGTGCCAGCAGTGGGACAGGGCCCAACTATGGCTACACCTTC.

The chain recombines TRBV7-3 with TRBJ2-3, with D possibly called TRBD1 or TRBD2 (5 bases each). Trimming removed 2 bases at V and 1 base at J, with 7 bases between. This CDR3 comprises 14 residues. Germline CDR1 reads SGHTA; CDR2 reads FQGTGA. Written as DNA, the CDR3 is TGTGCCAGCAGCTTACGAGGGGGCACAGATACGCAGTATTTT. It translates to CASSLRGGTDTQYF.

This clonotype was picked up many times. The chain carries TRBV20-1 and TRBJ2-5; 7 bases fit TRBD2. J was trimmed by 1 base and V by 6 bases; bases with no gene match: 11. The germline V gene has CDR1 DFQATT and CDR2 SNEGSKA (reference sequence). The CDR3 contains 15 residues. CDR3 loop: CSAGRDSHTQETQYF. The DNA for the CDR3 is TGCAGTGCGGGGAGGGACTCCCACACCCAAGAGACCCAGTACTTC.

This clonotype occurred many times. CDR3 protein: CASSTRQGRGYTDTQYF. CDR3 coding DNA: TGTGCCAGCAGTACCCGACAGGGACGGGGATACACAGATACGCAGTATTTT. This rearrangement joins TRBV7-2 to TRBJ2-3; the match to TRBD1 covers 7 bases. CDR1 and CDR2 from the germline V gene are SGHTA and FQGNSA. This CDR3 contains 17 residues. J was trimmed by 2 bases and V by 6 bases; bases with no gene match: 14.

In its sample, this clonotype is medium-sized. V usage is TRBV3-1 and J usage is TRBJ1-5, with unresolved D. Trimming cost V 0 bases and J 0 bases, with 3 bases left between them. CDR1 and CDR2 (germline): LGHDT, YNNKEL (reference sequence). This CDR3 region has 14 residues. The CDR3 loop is CASSQDNSNQPQHF. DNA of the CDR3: TGTGCCAGCAGCCAAGACAATAGCAATCAGCCCCAGCATTTT. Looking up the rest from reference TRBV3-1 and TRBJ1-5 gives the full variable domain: DTAVSQTPKYLVTQMGNDKSIKCEQNLGHDTMYWYKQDSKKFLKIMFSYNNKELIINETVPNRFSPKSPDKAHLNLHINSLELGDSAVYFCASSQDNSNQPQHFGDGTRLSIL.

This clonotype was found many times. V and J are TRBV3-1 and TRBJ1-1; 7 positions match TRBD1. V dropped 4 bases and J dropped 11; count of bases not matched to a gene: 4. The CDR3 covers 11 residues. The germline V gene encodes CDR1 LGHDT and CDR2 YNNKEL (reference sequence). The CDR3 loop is CASSLQGRAFF. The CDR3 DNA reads TGTGCCAGCAGCCTACAGGGGAGGGCTTTCTTT.

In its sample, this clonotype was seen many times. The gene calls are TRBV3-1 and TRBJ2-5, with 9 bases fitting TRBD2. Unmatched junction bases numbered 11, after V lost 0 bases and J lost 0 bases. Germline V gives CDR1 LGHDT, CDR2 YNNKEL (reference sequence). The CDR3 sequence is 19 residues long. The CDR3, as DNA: TGTGCCAGCAGCCAAGAATGGGGCGTGGCGGGGGGGTACCAAGAGACCCAGTACTTC. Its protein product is CASSQEWGVAGGYQETQYF.

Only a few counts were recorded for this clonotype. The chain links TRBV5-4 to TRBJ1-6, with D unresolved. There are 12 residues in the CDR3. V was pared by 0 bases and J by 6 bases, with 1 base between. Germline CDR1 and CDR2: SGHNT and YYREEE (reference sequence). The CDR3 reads CASSLVNSPLHF. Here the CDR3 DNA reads TGTGCCAGCAGCTTGGTTAATTCACCCCTCCACTTT.

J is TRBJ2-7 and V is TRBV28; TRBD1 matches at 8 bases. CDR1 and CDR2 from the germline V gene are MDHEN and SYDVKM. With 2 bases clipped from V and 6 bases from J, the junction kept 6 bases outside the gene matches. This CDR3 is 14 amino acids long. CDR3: CASSLQGAAPEQYF. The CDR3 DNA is TGTGCCAGCAGTTTACAGGGGGCGGCCCCCGAGCAGTACTTC.